The rows below give T cell receptor beta chains drawn from one sample of a study of PD-1 blockade in classical Hodgkin lymphoma. Repertoires were generated with immunoSEQ multiplex PCR, while TCRdb's copy carries only in-frame clones and drops some. The sample has 75,000 to 100,000 clones; approximately 80% are singletons. The source was peripheral blood mononuclear cells (PBMCs), collected before the second cycle of nivolumab. The receptors were gathered from a human donor with classical Hodgkin lymphoma. The CDR3 runs from the conserved cysteine through the conserved F or W. The order of the fields is D gene, clone size, V gene, J gene, CDR3 protein, CDR3 DNA. A D gene is named only where the DNA matches it firmly. Size is omitted from some rows. Given values are once, few, many or a class for expanded clones.

>TRBD1|NA|TRBV13|TRBJ2-7
CASSFTLDRGAEQYF
TGTGCCAGCAGCTTTACTTTGGACAGGGGGGCCGAGCAGTACTTC
>NA|NA|TRBV4-1|TRBJ2-1
CASSQPGTQAYNEQFF
TGCGCCAGCAGCCAGCCCGGGACTCAAGCCTACAATGAGCAGTTCTTC
>TRBD2|NA|TRBV2|TRBJ2-1
CASRTSGTNEQFF
TGTGCCAGCAGGACTAGCGGGACAAATGAGCAGTTCTTC
>NA|NA|TRBV7-9|TRBJ1-3
CASSLTNSGNTIYF
TGTGCCAGCAGCTTAACTAACTCTGGAAACACCATATATTTT
>NA|NA|TRBV5-1|TRBJ2-1
CASSLGDSPYNEQFF
TGCGCCAGCAGCTTGGGAGACAGCCCATACAATGAGCAGTTCTTC
>TRBD2|NA|TRBV25-1|TRBJ2-1
CASSRGTSGTSYNEQFF
TGTGCCAGCAGTAGAGGGACTAGCGGCACCTCCTACAATGAGCAGTTCTTC
>TRBD2|NA|TRBV5-6|TRBJ2-2
CASSAVAGTGELFF
TGTGCCAGCAGCGCTGTAGCGGGGACCGGGGAGCTGTTTTTT
>NA|NA|TRBV10-3|TRBJ2-3
CAISESGDTQYF
TGTGCCATCAGTGAGTCGGGAGATACGCAGTATTTT
>TRBD2|once|TRBV19|TRBJ2-3
CASSIGTSRDTQYF
TGTGCCAGTAGTATTGGGACTAGTAGGGATACGCAGTATTTT
>TRBD2|NA|TRBV14|TRBJ2-1
CASSPQSGRVSYNEQFF
TGTGCCAGCAGCCCGCAGAGCGGGAGGGTCTCCTACAATGAGCAGTTCTTC
>NA|few|TRBV18|TRBJ1-2
CASSPEGRADGYTF
TGTGCCAGCTCACCCGAGGGCAGGGCCGATGGCTACACCTTC
>TRBD1|NA|TRBV23-1|TRBJ1-5
CASSQIWGTGRQPQHF
TGCGCCAGCAGTCAAATCTGGGGGACAGGACGTCAGCCCCAGCATTTT
>NA|NA|TRBV6-1|TRBJ2-1
CASSKAGSYNEQFF
TGTGCCAGCAGTAAAGCGGGCTCCTACAATGAGCAGTTCTTC
>TRBD1|NA|TRBV4-2|TRBJ2-1
CASSLLTGSNEQFF
TGTGCCAGCAGTCTATTGACAGGGTCGAATGAGCAGTTCTTC
>NA|NA|TRBV5-1|TRBJ1-1
CASSLGVGGTEAFF
TGCGCCAGCAGCTTGGGGGTGGGTGGCACTGAAGCTTTCTTT
>TRBD2|NA|TRBV30|TRBJ2-7
CAWTSGRSTYEQYF
TGTGCCTGGACTAGCGGGAGGTCCACCTACGAGCAGTACTTC
>NA|NA|TRBV21-1|TRBJ2-6
CASSKSQSSGRLPPSGANVLTF
TGTGCCAGCAGCAAAAGTCAGTCCAGCGGGAGGCTTCCTCCATCTGGGGCCAACGTCCTGACTTTC
>NA|NA|TRBV10-3|TRBJ2-1
CAISGWTGYNEQFF
TGTGCCATCAGTGGATGGACTGGTTACAATGAGCAGTTCTTC
>TRBD1|once|TRBV2|TRBJ2-3
CASSEEGTGGPDTQYF
TGTGCCAGCAGTGAAGAGGGGACAGGGGGCCCAGATACGCAGTATTTT
>NA|NA|TRBV6-1|TRBJ2-7
CASSEFTGLGYEQYF
TGTGCCAGCAGTGAATTTACAGGTCTGGGCTACGAGCAGTACTTC